The 2 T cell receptor beta chains listed next were all sequenced from one sample in a study of human T cells and chemical hapten exposure. Time point: patch test 3, about 24 weeks after DPC sensitization. Sample treatment: therapeutic diphenylcyclopropenone sensitization with weekly scalp DPC. Via MiXCR, TCRdb re-called the RACE reads, giving one row per CDR3 protein. The data hold about 64,000 distinct CDR3 sequences, with about 11% observed a single time. The specimen comprised whole blood, sampled in connection with sensitization to the hapten diphenylcyclopropenone (DPC). The receptors derive from a woman younger than 45 with alopecia areata. Some clones in this sample may be carry-over from other donors' samples.

The genes are TRBV5-1 and TRBJ2-1; 9 positions agree with TRBD2. The germline CDR1 and CDR2 sequences are SGHRS and YFSETQ. V lost 0 bases and J lost 8; bases outside the gene matches: 9. The CDR3 runs 16 residues. CDR3 protein: CASSLDGGGARYEQFF. CDR3 in DNA: TGCGCCAGCAGCTTGGATGGCGGGGGGGCCCGATATGAGCAGTTCTTC. Using reference TRBV5-1 and TRBJ2-1 for the parts outside the CDR3, the full variable domain is KAGVTQTPRYLIKTRGQQVTLSCSPISGHRSVSWYQQTPGQGLQFLFEYFSETQRNKGNFPGRFSGRQFSNSRSEMNVSTLELGDSALYLCASSLDGGGARYEQFFGPGTRLTVL.

CDR3 DNA sequence: TGTGCCAGCAGCCCTAATCGCCCATCCTACAATGAGCAGTTCTTC. Amino acid sequence: CASSPNRPSYNEQFF. The chain employs TRBV14 and TRBJ2-1, with D uncertain. Germline V gene lookup returns CDR1 SGHDN and CDR2 FVKESK. Trimming left V 4 bases short and J 1 base short, with 11 bases between. The CDR3 has 15 amino acids.